This passage covers 18 T cell receptor beta chains from one sample sequenced in a study of blood T cells in healthy people across ages (dated by TCRdb to 2013 to 2016). The library relied on 5' RACE. Reads for this sample came from an Illumina HiSeq 2500. A second 7 to 11 cycle PCR used a sample-barcoded 5' primer and a J-beta primer mix. TCRdb reran the public reads through fastp at Q25 and MiXCR, keeping productive beta chains. Duplicate CDR3 protein sequences are folded into a single record with the most common DNA and genes. The sample table holds over 950,000 distinct CDR3 sequences, of which around two fifths were seen once. Less than 15% of the sample goes to the ten largest clones. The sequenced material came from blood. Source of these receptors: a man younger than 30 in good health.

The chain carries TRBV7-2 and TRBJ2-1; D not resolved. Per germline, CDR1 SGHTA and CDR2 FQGNSA. V was pared by 2 bases and J by 0 bases, with 8 bases between. The CDR3 has 15 residues. The CDR3 region has the DNA TGTGCCAGCAGCTTACCCAAGAGCTCCTACAATGAGCAGTTCTTC. Translation gives CASSLPKSSYNEQFF.

In its sample, this clonotype was seen a few times. CDR3 DNA: TGTGCCAGCAGACAGGCAGAGACCCAGTACTTC. The encoded protein is CASRQAETQYF. The chain is built from TRBV4-2 and TRBJ2-5; the D gene is possibly TRBD1 (5 bases). Germline CDR1 and CDR2: LGHNA and YNFKEQ. Trimming removed 6 bases from V and 4 bases from J, with 6 bases in between. This CDR3 is 11 amino acids long.

For this clonotype: A read error may produce the germline difference seen at one junction end. The rearrangement joins TRBV27 to TRBJ2-3; D is perhaps TRBD2 (6 bases). Germline V gives CDR1 MNHEY, CDR2 SMNVEV (reference sequence). The CDR3 extends over 15 amino acids. In DNA form, the CDR3 reads TGTGCCAGCAGTTTCGGGGCCACTAGCATAGATACGCAGTATTTT. Translated: CASSFGATSIDTQYF.

The chain combines TRBV5-1 with TRBJ1-1, with 7 bases fitting TRBD1. V trimming: 3 bases; J trimming: 4 bases; junction bases outside the gene matches: 6. This CDR3 is built from 14 residues. Germline CDR1 reads SGHRS; CDR2 reads YFSETQ. The CDR3 sequence is CASSSQGVGTEAFF. As DNA, the CDR3 is TGCGCCAGCAGCTCGCAGGGGGTGGGCACTGAAGCTTTCTTT.

This clonotype was counted a few times. V and J are TRBV6-5 and TRBJ1-2, with TRBD1 matching 7 bases. Germline V gene lookup returns CDR1 MNHEY and CDR2 SVGAGI. CDR3 length: 15 amino acids. Losses at the gene ends were 6 bases for V and 4 bases for J; bases not matched to a gene: 11. The CDR3 DNA reads as TGTGCCAGCAGCCCATTAGGGACAGACTTCTATGGCTACACCTTC. As protein: CASSPLGTDFYGYTF.

The chain uses TRBV7-2 and TRBJ2-3; 12 bases agree with TRBD2. CDR3 size: 17 residues. Germline V gene sequence: CDR1 SGHTA, CDR2 FQGNSA. V dropped 5 bases and J dropped 2; count of bases not matched to a gene: 8. The CDR3 DNA reads TGTGCCAGCAGCCCTAGGACTAGCGGGGTTTCCACAGATACGCAGTATTTT. Translation gives CASSPRTSGVSTDTQYF.

This clonotype has just a few counts. The rearrangement uses TRBV20-1 and TRBJ1-5; D gene ambiguous. CDR1 is DFQATT and CDR2 is SNEGSKA in the germline V gene (reference sequence). CDR3 length equals 14 residues. Deletions cut 2 bases from V and 2 bases from J, with 10 bases between. CDR3 DNA: TGCAGTGCTAGATACCCGGGTGGCAATCAGCCCCAGCATTTT. This translates into CSARYPGGNQPQHF.

The CDR3 reads CASNEGNSYNEQFF. CDR3 nucleotide sequence: TGTGCCAGCAACGAGGGGAACTCCTACAATGAGCAGTTCTTC. The chain links TRBV12-3 or TRBV12-4 to TRBJ2-1, with D perhaps assigned TRBD1 or TRBD2 (5 bases each). With 7 bases removed from V and 0 bases from J, the gap between germline ends came to 10 bases. The CDR3 has 14 amino acids.

J is TRBJ1-2 and V is TRBV5-5; D possibly corresponds to TRBD1 (6 bases). Germline V gene lookup returns CDR1 SGHKS and CDR2 YYEKEE (reference sequence). V lost 4 bases, J lost 2 bases, and 18 bases lay in between. The CDR3 length is 16 residues. CDR3 residues: CASSLTGTQGNYGYTF. The CDR3 region has the DNA TGTGCCAGCAGCCTAACAGGGACACAAGGAAACTATGGCTACACCTTC.

In its sample, this clonotype was seen many times. V usage is TRBV4-2 and J usage is TRBJ2-3; no reliable D call. V was clipped by 0 bases and J by 6 bases, with 7 bases between them. The CDR3 covers 13 residues. Germline-derived CDR1 and CDR2 are LGHNA and YNFKEQ. CDR3: CASSQDTGDTQYF. CDR3 nucleotides: TGTGCCAGCAGCCAAGATACGGGTGATACGCAGTATTTT.

The chain carries TRBV6-6 and TRBJ2-7, with D maybe TRBD1 (5 bases). This CDR3 region has 13 residues. V gave up 10 bases and J gave up 3 bases, with 16 bases separating them. CDR1 MNHNY and CDR2 SVGAGI come from the germline V gene (reference sequence). The CDR3 sequence is CATRKGPNYEQYF. The CDR3 DNA follows: TGTGCCACGAGAAAGGGGCCTAACTACGAGCAGTACTTC.

This clonotype was observed a handful of times. This rearrangement joins TRBV3-1 to TRBJ2-5, with 7 bases lining up with TRBD1. The V segment lost 4 bases and the J segment 5 bases; nucleotides outside the gene matches: 10. The CDR3 totals 15 residues. Germline V lookup: CDR1 LGHDT, CDR2 YNNKEL (reference sequence). The CDR3 region has the DNA TGTGCCAGCAGCCCAATGAGGGACAGTCGGGAGACCCAGTACTTC. Encoded protein: CASSPMRDSRETQYF.

The V and J genes are TRBV5-1 and TRBJ2-1; D not certain. The CDR3 extends over 14 amino acids. With 3 bases removed from V and 5 bases from J, the gap between germline ends came to 12 bases. Germline CDR1 SGHRS, CDR2 YFSETQ. CDR3 amino acids: CASSCLTSDNEQFF. The CDR3 bases are TGCGCCAGCAGCTGTCTGACGTCGGACAATGAGCAGTTCTTC.

The V call is TRBV5-6, the J call TRBJ1-1, with 7 positions matching TRBD1. Looked up from germline, CDR1 is SGHDT and CDR2 is YYEEEE. The J segment lost 3 bases and the V segment lost 3 bases, leaving 8 bases of the junction unmatched. CDR3 length: 15 amino acids. The CDR3 protein is CASSSLGQLDTEAFF. The CDR3 DNA sequence: TGTGCCAGCAGCTCCCTGGGACAGTTGGACACTGAAGCTTTCTTT.

The chain uses TRBV20-1 and TRBJ1-2; 7 bases are shared with TRBD1. The CDR3 extends over 13 amino acids. J gave up 4 bases and V 6 bases, and 8 bases lay outside the gene matches. Germline-derived CDR1 and CDR2 are DFQATT and SNEGSKA (reference sequence). CDR3 loop: CSAATGESYGYTF. The DNA of the CDR3 is TGCAGTGCGGCCACAGGGGAGAGCTATGGCTACACCTTC.

The chain carries TRBV9 and TRBJ2-1; 7 bases map to TRBD1. CDR3 size: 13 residues. Germline CDR1 and CDR2: SGDLS and YYNGEE. Losses at the gene ends were 4 bases for V and 7 bases for J; bases not matched to a gene: 5. The CDR3: CASSTGDRNEQFF. As DNA, the CDR3 is TGTGCCAGCAGCACAGGGGACAGAAATGAGCAGTTCTTC.

The chain couples TRBV2 to TRBJ1-4; possible D gene TRBD1, 5 bases. CDR1 and CDR2 (germline): SNHLY, FYNNEI. This CDR3 is built from 13 residues. The CDR3 spells CVRREQDREKLFF. CDR3 bases: TGTGTCAGAAGGGAACAGGACCGTGAAAAACTGTTTTTT.

This clonotype showed up just a few times. V is TRBV20-1 and J is TRBJ2-3; possible D gene TRBD1, 5 bases. V was cut by 6 bases and J by 1 base, with 17 bases left in between. This CDR3 has 15 amino acids. Germline assignment: CDR1 DFQATT and CDR2 SNEGSKA (reference sequence). The CDR3 DNA follows: TGCAGTGCCACCCGACAGTTGGTTCGCACAGATACGCAGTATTTT. Amino acids: CSATRQLVRTDTQYF.